This entry lists 11 T cell receptor beta chains sequenced from one sample in a study of blood T cells in healthy people across ages. Then a second PCR, running roughly 7 to 11 cycles, was carried out with a sample-barcoded 5' primer and a J-beta primer mix. TCRdb redid the calling of the 5' RACE reads with MiXCR, one entry per CDR3 protein. The sample yields approximately 800,000 distinct CDR3 sequences, 35% to 40% seen once. Sequencing input: blood. The receptors here all came from a man aged 18 to 29 in good health.

This chain joins TRBV20-1 and TRBJ2-7; weak D call: TRBD1 (5 bases). In germline, CDR1 is DFQATT, CDR2 SNEGSKA (reference sequence). The CDR3 has 13 amino acids. The ends were cut back, 3 bases at V and 2 bases at J, with 11 bases in the middle. The CDR3 spells CSARKGIAYEQYF. The CDR3 DNA follows: TGCAGTGCTAGGAAGGGGATTGCCTACGAGCAGTACTTC.

This clonotype was counted only a few times. This chain's CDR3 is CATRSPPRVSLPSSGANVLTF. DNA for the CDR3: TGTGCCACCAGATCCCCCCCGCGAGTGAGCTTACCCAGCTCTGGGGCCAACGTCCTGACTTTC. The rearrangement links TRBV24-1 to TRBJ2-6, with D unclear. CDR1 is KGHDR and CDR2 is SFDVKD in the germline V gene. The CDR3 contains 21 residues. V was cut by 7 bases and J by 0 bases, with 27 bases left in between.

This clonotype has only a few counts. The chain is built from TRBV11-2 and TRBJ1-1, with D possibly matching TRBD1 (6 bases). V was shortened by 5 bases and J by 1 base, with 11 bases between the two germline ends. Germline V gene sequence: CDR1 SGHAT, CDR2 FQNNGV. The CDR3 has 14 residues. The CDR3 loop reads CASSGLQGNTEAFF. The CDR3 DNA reads as TGTGCCAGCAGCGGACTACAGGGGAACACTGAAGCTTTCTTT.

The rearrangement uses TRBV20-1 and TRBJ2-3, with D possibly being TRBD2 (7 bases). V lost 5 bases and J 6 bases, leaving 18 bases between the germline ends. The CDR3 loop spans 14 amino acids. Germline CDR1 DFQATT, CDR2 SNEGSKA (reference sequence). The CDR3 bases are TGCAGTGCTCCTCCCGGGGGGCCCGTGGATACGCAGTATTTT. This encodes CSAPPGGPVDTQYF.

The V gene is TRBV20-1, the J gene TRBJ2-5; D uncertain. Trimming stripped 1 base from V and 5 bases from J, with 17 bases between. CDR1 is DFQATT, CDR2 SNEGSKA, per germline (reference sequence). The CDR3 contains 15 residues. The CDR3 loop is CSARAERNRGETQYF. The CDR3 region has the DNA TGCAGTGCTAGAGCCGAACGAAACCGCGGCGAGACCCAGTACTTC.

V usage is TRBV7-2 and J usage is TRBJ1-2, with 10 bases matching TRBD1. V lost 6 bases to trimming and J lost 4 bases; unmatched junction nucleotides: 17. The CDR3 contains 18 residues. Germline V gene sequence: CDR1 SGHTA, CDR2 FQGNSA. This CDR3 is CASRMPGTGATMPYGYTF. CDR3 nucleotide sequence: TGTGCCAGCAGGATGCCCGGGACAGGGGCTACTATGCCCTATGGCTACACCTTC.

Worth noting for this clonotype: Germline and junction disagree at one end, which may indicate a read error. The chain recombines TRBV20-1 with TRBJ2-3, with 11 bases identical to TRBD2. CDR1 is DFQATT, CDR2 SNEGSKA, per germline (reference sequence). The CDR3 extends over 15 amino acids. The CDR3 loop is CSARVTSGGSETQYF. DNA for the CDR3: TGCAGTGCTAGGGTTACTAGCGGGGGATCAGAGACGCAGTATTTT.

This clonotype was counted once. One junction end does not reproduce the germline sequence, and a read error may be involved. The chain uses TRBV5-6 and TRBJ1-2, with D possibly matching TRBD1 (5 bases). CDR3 length: 14 amino acids. Per the germline V gene, CDR1 is SGHDT and CDR2 is YYEEEE. DNA for the CDR3: TGTACCAGCAGCCGCGGACATATACTCTATGGCTACACCTTC. It is translated as CTSSRGHILYGYTF.

The V call is TRBV7-2, the J call TRBJ2-1; perhaps TRBD2 as D (7 bases). Germline V gene sequence: CDR1 SGHTA, CDR2 FQGNSA. This CDR3 region has 17 residues. The germline V and J ends were trimmed by 1 base and 1 base, with 14 bases remaining between them. CDR3 bases: TGTGCCAGCAGCTTAGTGGGGGGGGCCTTATCCTACAATGAGCAGTTCTTC. Its translation is CASSLVGGALSYNEQFF.

This chain uses TRBV10-3 with TRBJ2-7, with 7 bases lining up with TRBD1. Unmatched junction bases numbered 14, after V lost 0 bases and J lost 3 bases. In germline, CDR1 is ENHRY, CDR2 SYGVKD. The CDR3 is 18 residues long. In DNA form, the CDR3 reads TGTGCCATCAGTGAGTCAAACCCATCCGATGACAGGGACTACGAGCAGTACTTC. Residues: CAISESNPSDDRDYEQYF.

The genes are TRBV20-1 and TRBJ2-7, with 7 bases matching TRBD2. V lost 5 bases, J lost 7 bases, and 11 bases stayed unmatched. Germline V gives CDR1 DFQATT, CDR2 SNEGSKA (reference sequence). CDR3 length: 13 amino acids. The CDR3 spells CSAPRGENNEQYF. The CDR3 DNA reads TGCAGTGCTCCACGGGGGGAAAACAATGAGCAGTACTTC.